A selection of T cell receptor beta chains follows, all from one sample in a study of T cells expressing NK-cell markers. TCRdb reprocessed the 5' RACE reads, with one entry per CDR3 protein and no DNA. Here the sample table reports 300,000 to 450,000 distinct CDR3 sequences. Sequences were obtained from blood T cells: a sorted CD56 or NKG2C T cell subset, CD4+ or CD8+ T cells, or bulk PBMC T cells (not recorded which). The receptors here all came from a man aged 18-70 years in good health. The CDR3 runs from the conserved cysteine through the conserved F or W.

CDR3	length	J	V
CASSPGLWGGYEQYF	15	TRBJ2-7	TRBV5-1
CASSSIGPYSGNTIYF	16	TRBJ1-3	TRBV5-1
CASSLRYRARTYNEQFF	17	TRBJ2-1	TRBV11-1
CASSRVAGGRRETQYF	16	TRBJ2-5	TRBV5-1
CASSLVGTGLQETQYF	16	TRBJ2-5	TRBV7-3
CASTLRSGGFADTQYF	16	TRBJ2-3	TRBV5-6
CASSYAGYNEQFF	13	TRBJ2-1	TRBV6-2/TRBV6-3
CASFLQPGTEAFF	13	TRBJ1-1	TRBV6-6
CASTNQRGRTDTQYF	15	TRBJ2-3	TRBV7-9
CASRKGQNTNEQFF	14	TRBJ2-1	TRBV6-1
CASSPINGGKNIQYF	15	TRBJ2-4	TRBV6-1
CSVVKGGETQYF	12	TRBJ2-5	TRBV29-1
CSATGLEQAKNIQYF	15	TRBJ2-4	TRBV20-1
CASSTFQDGGYEQYF	15	TRBJ2-7	TRBV12-3/TRBV12-4
CASSVKLAGFDEQYF	15	TRBJ2-7	TRBV9
CATSGGQGPNEKLFF	15	TRBJ1-4	TRBV24-1
CASSLEPESGQKLFF	15	TRBJ1-4	TRBV5-1
CASKGTGGINYEQYF	15	TRBJ2-7	TRBV2
CASSQGPGQTQYF	13	TRBJ2-3	TRBV14
CSAPGLAANEQFF	13	TRBJ2-1	TRBV20-1
CASSQQVTTQFF	12	TRBJ2-1	TRBV3-1
CASSPSAGLASYNEQFF	17	TRBJ2-1	TRBV4-1
CASSFGYRTDTQYF	14	TRBJ2-3	TRBV27
CASSFGRADYGYTF	14	TRBJ1-2	TRBV12-3/TRBV12-4
CAISESGGAGSSPLHF	16	TRBJ1-6	TRBV10-3
CSAGPYNEQFF	11	TRBJ2-1	TRBV20-1
CAWRGTGGRYGYTF	14	TRBJ1-2	TRBV30
CSLGNRGGYNEQFF	14	TRBJ2-1	TRBV20-1
CASRAGRRETQYF	13	TRBJ2-5	TRBV12-3/TRBV12-4
CASSLVPVGSGGTDTQYF	18	TRBJ2-3	TRBV5-1
CASSEAGGGRGGSEQFF	17	TRBJ2-1	TRBV2
CASSLGTSSAKNIQYF	16	TRBJ2-4	TRBV4-2
CASSYSRLGTGGYTF	15	TRBJ1-2	TRBV6-5
CASSYPRGLRNEQFF	15	TRBJ2-1	TRBV6-2/TRBV6-3
CASSPRTSGGAYQETQYF	18	TRBJ2-5	TRBV18
CAIGGGRGNTEAFF	14	TRBJ1-1	TRBV10-3
CAWGRSTQETQYF	13	TRBJ2-5	TRBV30
CASSQDGDRVPINEQFF	17	TRBJ2-1	TRBV3-1
CASSIAGNFRVNEQFF	16	TRBJ2-1	TRBV25-1
CASNKGQRAAEAFF	14	TRBJ1-1	TRBV6-1
CASSSNPDLYWDEQFF	16	TRBJ2-1	TRBV7-3
CSARLDGGNTEAFF	14	TRBJ1-1	TRBV20-1
CASSPSGGALSETQYF	16	TRBJ2-5	TRBV6-1
CSVTPRGGTAEAFF	14	TRBJ1-1	TRBV29-1
CASRSPVGAEAFF	13	TRBJ1-1	TRBV6-1
CASSKGSQSNTGELFF	16	TRBJ2-2	TRBV19
CASSEYGSIAGPLGETQYF	19	TRBJ2-5	TRBV25-1
CASRTGSMRGEQFF	14	TRBJ2-1	TRBV11-1
CASSLVGRTEPNTGELFF	18	TRBJ2-2	TRBV11-2
CSASYGGAESRRYF	14	TRBJ2-7	TRBV20-1